One sample yielded the 2 T cell receptor beta chains listed below, sequenced in a study of cytomegalovirus exposure and HLA in healthy donors. TCRdb's table, derived via immunoSEQ multiplex PCR, lists solely in-frame clones and lacks some. The repertoire holds a few hundred thousand clones, just over 85% seen once, with around 0.8% in the top ten. Sequencing was done on a sample of PBMCs. The receptor set was obtained from a woman younger than 30 in good health and CMV-seronegative.

The V gene is TRBV7-3, the J gene TRBJ2-7; a possible D gene is TRBD1 (5 bases). This CDR3 has 13 amino acids. Looked up from germline, CDR1 is SGHTA and CDR2 is FQGTGA. The V gene lost 5 bases and the J gene lost 4 bases, with 12 bases spanning the gap. CDR3 loop: CASSTRQYYEQYF. The CDR3 DNA sequence: TGTGCCAGCAGCACTCGACAGTATTACGAGCAGTACTTC. The entire variable domain, with the rest obtained from reference TRBV7-3 and TRBJ2-7, is as follows: GAGVSQTPSNKVTEKGKYVELRCDPISGHTALYWYRQSLGQGPEFLIYFQGTGAADDSGLPNDRFFAVRPEGSVSTLKIQRTERGDSAVYLCASSTRQYYEQYFGPGTRLTVT.

V is TRBV5-1 and J is TRBJ2-2, with 9 positions matching TRBD1. CDR3 length equals 15 residues. With 2 bases clipped from V and 4 bases from J, the junction kept 3 bases outside the gene matches. Germline V gene data show CDR1 as SGHRS and CDR2 as YFSETQ. CDR3 nucleotides: TGCGCCAGCAGCTTCGGGACAGGGCCCACCGGGGAGCTGTTTTTT. It translates to CASSFGTGPTGELFF.